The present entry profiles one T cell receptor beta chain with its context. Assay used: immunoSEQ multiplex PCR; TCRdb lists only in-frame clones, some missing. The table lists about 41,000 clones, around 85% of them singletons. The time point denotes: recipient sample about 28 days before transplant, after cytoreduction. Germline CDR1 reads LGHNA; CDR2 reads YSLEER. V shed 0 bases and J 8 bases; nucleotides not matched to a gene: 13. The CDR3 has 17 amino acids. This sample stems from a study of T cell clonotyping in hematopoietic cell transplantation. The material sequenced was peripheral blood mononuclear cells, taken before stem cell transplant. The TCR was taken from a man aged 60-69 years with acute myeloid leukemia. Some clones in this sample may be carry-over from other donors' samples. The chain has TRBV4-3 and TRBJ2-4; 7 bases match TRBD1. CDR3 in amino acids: CASSQDRKGGLGYIQYF. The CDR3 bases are TGCGCCAGCAGCCAAGATCGGAAAGGGGGCTTAGGATACATTCAGTACTTC.